This T cell receptor beta chain was recorded in a study of OX40 agonist ivuxolimab in advanced cancers. Profiling relied on immunoSEQ multiplex PCR, and the TCRdb table lists in-frame clones only, not all of them. The table records 6,000 to 7,000 clones, more than 75% of them present only once. The CDR3 length is 14 residues. Germline V gene lookup returns CDR1 MNHEY and CDR2 SVGAGI. Trimming cost V 2 bases and J 5 bases, with 12 bases left between them. This clone was counted once. The V call is TRBV6-5, the J call TRBJ1-1, with D perhaps matching TRBD1 (5 bases). The clonotype comes from an adult with an advanced solid tumor such as melanoma, head and neck, liver or kidney cancer. Sequences were derived from CD4+ or CD8+ T cells sorted from blood, sampled in a trial of the OX40 agonist ivuxolimab. The CDR3 DNA reads as TGTGCCAGCAGTTACGGCACCGGGGGGACTGAAGCTTTCTTT. Its translation is CASSYGTGGTEAFF.